A selection of T cell receptor beta chains follows, all from one sample in a study of cytomegalovirus exposure and HLA in healthy donors. Method: immunoSEQ multiplex PCR; TCRdb's copy keeps in-frame clones and lacks some. This repertoire shows 100,000 or so clones, roughly 81% found once; its top ten account for 1.4% to 1.5%. The sample comprised PBMCs. The receptors were gathered from a man aged 35-49 years in good health and CMV-seronegative. CDR3s leave out the opening cysteine and the closing phenylalanine or tryptophan. Clone size is stated in some rows and not others, as once, few, many or a class when expanded.

abundance	v_gene	CDR3aa
NA	TRBV5-5	ASSLVVGGGGSLRTEAF
NA	TRBV5-6	ASSFLSYEQY
NA	TRBV7-2	ASSAGGANTEAF
few	TRBV28	ASTLPRGPLH
NA	TRBV11-1	ASSSHRGPHEQY
NA	TRBV5-1	ASSGGTGRNSPLH
NA	TRBV5-6	ASSQHLAGVDGELF
NA	TRBV6-5	ASSYSGPNDSPLH
NA	TRBV7-3	ASSWAGGRGETQY
NA	TRBV7-2	ASSLKRGKSYEQY
NA	TRBV7-9	ASSQTGGQGFHEQY
NA	TRBV7-9	ASSPPDRGLGYT
once	TRBV5-1	ASSIGAYDYGYT
NA	TRBV7-9	ASSLGLVHFTDTQY
NA	TRBV7-9	ASSLGSGKDNEQF
NA	TRBV5-4	ASSPRDSLYGYT
NA	TRBV7-9	ASSPDKVRQPQH
NA	TRBV13	ASSGKTDTQY
once	TRBV6-6	ASSFFAGANEQF
NA	TRBV2	ASSVNPPADTQY
NA	TRBV7-9	ASSLTAGGNGYT
NA	TRBV18	ASSPNVLRGREQF
NA	TRBV19	ASTPLEGVGSGNTIY
NA	TRBV15	ATSRYRDRVADTQY
NA	TRBV21-1	AREDRSNTGELF
NA	TRBV4-3	ASSRKQGFNTGELF
NA	TRBV29-1	SVQGSSSEQF
NA	TRBV19	ASRKGQGSFRTEAF
NA	TRBV18	ASSPSGGKNIQY
few	TRBV7-8	ASSLQGKRSYEQY
once	TRBV7-8	ASSLGEKQF
NA	TRBV18	ASSPPGTGSYNEQF
few	TRBV6-1	ASSGTGQGLGSPLH